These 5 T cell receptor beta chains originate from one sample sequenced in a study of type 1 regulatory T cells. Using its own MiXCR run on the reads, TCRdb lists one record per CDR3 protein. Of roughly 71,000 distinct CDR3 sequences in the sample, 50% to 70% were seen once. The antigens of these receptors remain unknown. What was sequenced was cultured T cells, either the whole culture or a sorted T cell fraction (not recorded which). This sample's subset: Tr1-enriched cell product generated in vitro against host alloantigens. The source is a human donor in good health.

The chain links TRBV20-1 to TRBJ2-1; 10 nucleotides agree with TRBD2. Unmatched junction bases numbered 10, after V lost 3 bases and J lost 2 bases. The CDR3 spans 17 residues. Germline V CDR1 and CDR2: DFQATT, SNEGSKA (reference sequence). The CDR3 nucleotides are TGCAGTGCTAGGATCCCCCGTGGACTAGCGGCCTACAATGAGCAGTTCTTC. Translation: CSARIPRGLAAYNEQFF.

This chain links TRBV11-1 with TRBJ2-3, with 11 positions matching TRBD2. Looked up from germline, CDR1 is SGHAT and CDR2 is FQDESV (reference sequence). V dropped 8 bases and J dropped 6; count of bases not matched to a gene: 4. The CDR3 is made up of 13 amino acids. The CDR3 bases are TGTGCCAGCGAGACTAGCGGGACGGATACGCAGTATTTT. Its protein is CASETSGTDTQYF.

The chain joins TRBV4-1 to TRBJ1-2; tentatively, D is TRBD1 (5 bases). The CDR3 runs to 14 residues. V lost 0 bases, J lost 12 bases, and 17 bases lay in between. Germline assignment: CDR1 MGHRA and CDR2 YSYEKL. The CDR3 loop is CASSQDGAARHDTF. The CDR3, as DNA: TGCGCCAGCAGCCAAGATGGGGCAGCCCGCCACGACACCTTC.

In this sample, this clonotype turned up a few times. CDR3 DNA: TGTGCCAGCAGCTTAAGGACAGGTGGAATGAACACTGAAGCTTTCTTT. Translating it yields CASSLRTGGMNTEAFF. The rearrangement links TRBV7-2 to TRBJ1-1, with 7 bases that match TRBD1. Losses at the gene ends were 2 bases for V and 0 bases for J; bases not matched to a gene: 6. This CDR3 has 16 residues. Germline-derived CDR1 and CDR2 are SGHTA and FQGNSA.

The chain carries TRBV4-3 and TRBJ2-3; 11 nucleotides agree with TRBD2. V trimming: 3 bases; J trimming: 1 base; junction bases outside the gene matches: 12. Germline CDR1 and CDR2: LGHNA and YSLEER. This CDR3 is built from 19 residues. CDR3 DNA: TGCGCCAGCAGCCATAATGTAGCGGGAGGGCCCTCAGGCACAGATACGCAGTATTTT. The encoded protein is CASSHNVAGGPSGTDTQYF.